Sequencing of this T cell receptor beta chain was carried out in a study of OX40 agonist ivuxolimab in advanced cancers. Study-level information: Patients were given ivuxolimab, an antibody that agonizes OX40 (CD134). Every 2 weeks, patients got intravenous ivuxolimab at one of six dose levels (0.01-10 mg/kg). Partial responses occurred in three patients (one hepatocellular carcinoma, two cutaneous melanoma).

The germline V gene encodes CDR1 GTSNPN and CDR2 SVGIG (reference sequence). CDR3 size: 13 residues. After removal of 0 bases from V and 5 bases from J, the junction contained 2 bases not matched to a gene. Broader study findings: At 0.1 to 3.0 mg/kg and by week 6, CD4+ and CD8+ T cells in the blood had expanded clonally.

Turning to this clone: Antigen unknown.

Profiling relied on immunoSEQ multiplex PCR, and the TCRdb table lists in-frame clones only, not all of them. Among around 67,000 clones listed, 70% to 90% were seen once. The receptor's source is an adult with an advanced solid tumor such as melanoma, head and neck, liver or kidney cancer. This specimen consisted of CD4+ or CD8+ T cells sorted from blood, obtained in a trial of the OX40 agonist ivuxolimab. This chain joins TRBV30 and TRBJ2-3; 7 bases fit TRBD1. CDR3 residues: CAWSVQGLDTQYF. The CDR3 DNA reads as TGTGCCTGGAGTGTACAGGGGCTAGATACGCAGTATTTT.